This TCR beta chain was sequenced during a study of CD8 T cells in acute hepatitis C reinfection. Profiling relied on immunoSEQ multiplex PCR, and the TCRdb table lists in-frame clones only, not all of them. The sample lists approximately 40,000 clones; approximately 83% were seen once. Notes on the study in general: NS3-1073 specific repertoires were highly diverse across all groups.

About this clone itself: Its target is unknown.

The time point here: naive CD8 control sorted from an acute-time-point sample. Acute primary HCV infection: positive HCV RNA or antibody test after negative test within 24 weeks. The V end was cut by 2 bases, the J end by 6 bases, with 12 bases between. The CDR3 has 13 residues. The V gene's germline CDR1 is SGDLS and CDR2 YYNGEE. The specimen was naive CD8+ T cells from PBMCs. This rearrangement joins TRBV9 to TRBJ2-7; D perhaps matches TRBD2 (5 bases). The source is a woman younger than 35 who spontaneously cleared hepatitis C infection. Here the CDR3 DNA reads TGTGCCAGCAGCGTCATGAGGGAAAGCGAGCAGTACTTC. Its translation: CASSVMRESEQYF.